This is a list of T cell receptor beta chains from one sample in a study of shared clonotypes between healthy human individuals. Sequenced by immunoSEQ multiplex PCR; TCRdb stores in-frame clones only, minus some. The table shows around 2,000,000 clones, with about 95% occurring only once. Sequencing was done on a sample of naive CD8+ T cells sorted from blood. The receptors stem from a man in his late teens or twenties in good health. Both conserved end residues are part of each CDR3. Each record gives: V gene, D gene, CDR3 protein. The D gene is left open where the match is weak.

v_call: TRBV28
d_call: -
cdr3_aa: CASSFPHGLGEQYF

v_call: TRBV9
d_call: -
cdr3_aa: CASSGSGGSYEQYF

v_call: TRBV7-8
d_call: TRBD1
cdr3_aa: CASSRITGGDQPQHF

v_call: TRBV28
d_call: TRBD1
cdr3_aa: CASIRQGWNEQYF

v_call: TRBV4-1
d_call: -
cdr3_aa: CASSQDPRSYEQYF

v_call: TRBV19
d_call: -
cdr3_aa: CASSIGDYGYTF

v_call: TRBV11-2
d_call: TRBD2
cdr3_aa: CASSLETSGRYEQYF

v_call: TRBV9
d_call: TRBD2
cdr3_aa: CASSGVAQGSGSTDTQYF

v_call: TRBV13
d_call: TRBD2
cdr3_aa: CASRPRGGPEFEQFF

v_call: TRBV20-1
d_call: TRBD2
cdr3_aa: CSAPTGGEQFF

v_call: TRBV9
d_call: -
cdr3_aa: CASSDPLGQGGSADTQYF

v_call: TRBV10-1
d_call: -
cdr3_aa: CASRRTGEKPYNEQFF

v_call: TRBV7-8
d_call: -
cdr3_aa: CAGAPEGTEETQYF

v_call: TRBV28
d_call: TRBD1
cdr3_aa: CASSTLTGLNEQFF

v_call: TRBV6-5
d_call: -
cdr3_aa: CASRDSLRTEAFF

v_call: TRBV30
d_call: -
cdr3_aa: CAREVDRGRVRGNTEAFF

v_call: TRBV14
d_call: -
cdr3_aa: CASSLTGPGEQYF

v_call: TRBV9
d_call: TRBD2
cdr3_aa: CASSVYGLAGIQETQYF

v_call: TRBV5-8
d_call: TRBD1
cdr3_aa: CASSFSGQGNQPQHF

v_call: TRBV28
d_call: -
cdr3_aa: CASSLLSVNEQYF

v_call: TRBV20-1
d_call: -
cdr3_aa: CSARAPREQFF

v_call: TRBV7-9
d_call: TRBD1
cdr3_aa: CASKGQDSYNEQFF

v_call: TRBV28
d_call: -
cdr3_aa: CASSLLGRTNEKLFF

v_call: TRBV7-9
d_call: TRBD1
cdr3_aa: CASSPTGGIYGYTF

v_call: TRBV2
d_call: -
cdr3_aa: CASKGPYEQYF

v_call: TRBV14
d_call: -
cdr3_aa: CASSQDLVMGYEQYF

v_call: TRBV10-2
d_call: -
cdr3_aa: CASSAGSGANVLTF

v_call: TRBV4-1
d_call: -
cdr3_aa: CASSPRLGGEQYF

v_call: TRBV7-8
d_call: TRBD2
cdr3_aa: CASSSGGGGEQYF